The clone carrying this T cell receptor (beta chain) is medium-sized within its sample. The sample originates from a study of control samples from healthy donors and cancer patients. Assay: immunoSEQ multiplex PCR; the TCRdb copy retains only in-frame clones and omits some. This sample carries about 130,000 clones, 90% to 95% of them seen once, and the ten largest clones take 1.5% to 2%. Trimming shortened V by 5 bases and J by 10 bases, and 18 bases separated the two germline ends. This CDR3 contains 15 residues. Looked up from germline, CDR1 is MNHEY and CDR2 is SVGAGI. This rearrangement joins TRBV6-5 to TRBJ1-6; D gene uncertain. Material: PBMCs. This TCR came from a man aged 50 to 60 with head and neck cancer. CDR3 nucleotides: TGTGCCAGCAGTCGAGAGGCCTGGGTAGGATCACCCCTCCACTTT. Translating it yields CASSREAWVGSPLHF.